The 32 T cell receptor beta chains below were found in one sample sequenced in a study of T cell responses to AZD1222 COVID-19 vaccine (dated by TCRdb to the early 2020s). Read against the paper, the sample's time point label means: baseline before first vaccination. Library generation was performed with the immunoSEQ multiplex PCR assay. TCRdb took this table from immuneACCESS and kept in-frame rearrangements with V and J called. Such tables lack part of the clones; where checked against another copy, unresolved V genes explain under half of the gap, and the rest is unexplained. The sample table records over 85,000 clones; roughly 89% of these occur just once. Together, the top ten hold roughly 8.1% of the sample. The sequencing here drew on peripheral blood, taken on day 0 of AZD1222 vaccination. The receptor source for this set is an adult in good health.

This clone has a single count. The chain has TRBV3-1 (or the pseudogene TRBV3-2) and TRBJ1-2; 7 positions match TRBD1. The germline V gene encodes CDR1 LGHDT and CDR2 YNNKEL (reference sequence). CDR3 length equals 14 residues. The V segment lost 4 bases and the J segment 8 bases; nucleotides outside the gene matches: 10. CDR3 nucleotide sequence: TGTGCCAGCAGCCTGCGACAGGGTGTAGAGGGCTACACCTTC. Residues: CASSLRQGVEGYTF.

The DNA for the CDR3 is TGTGCCAGCAGTTACGGAGAACTAACCTACGAGCAGTACTTC. Translating gives CASSYGELTYEQYF. The chain is built from TRBV6-5 and TRBJ2-7; D unclear. Looked up from germline, CDR1 is MNHEY and CDR2 is SVGAGI. V was clipped by 2 bases and J by 2 bases, with 10 bases between them. The CDR3 loop spans 14 amino acids.

The chain has TRBV19 and TRBJ1-1, with a weak D call TRBD1 (5 bases). This CDR3 is 15 amino acids long. V was shortened by 4 bases and J by 0 bases, with 12 bases between the two germline ends. In germline, CDR1 is LNHDA, CDR2 SQIVND (reference sequence). This chain's CDR3 is CASSNRQNLNTEAFF. DNA of the CDR3: TGTGCCAGTAGTAATCGACAGAACCTGAACACTGAAGCTTTCTTT.

This chain connects TRBV14 to TRBJ1-6; D uncertain. Looked up from germline, CDR1 is SGHDN and CDR2 is FVKESK. V was cut by 0 bases and J by 14 bases, with 14 bases left in between. The CDR3 loop spans 14 amino acids. This CDR3 reads CASSQDGRSSALHF. CDR3 coding DNA: TGTGCCAGCAGCCAAGATGGCCGATCGTCGGCCCTCCACTTT.

The CDR3 DNA is TGCGCCAGCAGCCAAAGTATCGGGACTAGCGGTTCTATCCAGTACTTC. Amino acid sequence: CASSQSIGTSGSIQYF. This rearrangement joins TRBV4-3 to TRBJ2-7; TRBD2 matches 11 bases. Germline V lookup: CDR1 LGHNA, CDR2 YSLEER. The CDR3 loop spans 16 amino acids. Trimming at V came to 2 bases and at J to 10 bases, leaving 13 bases not matched to a gene.

V usage is TRBV5-1 and J usage is TRBJ1-2, with D perhaps TRBD1 (5 bases). The CDR3 loop spans 14 amino acids. The germline V and J ends were trimmed by 4 bases and 2 bases, with 12 bases remaining between them. In germline, CDR1 is SGHRS, CDR2 YFSETQ. CDR3 loop: CASSQTGLNYGYTF. As DNA, the CDR3 is TGCGCCAGCAGCCAGACGGGACTCAACTATGGCTACACCTTC. The full variable domain, completed using reference TRBV5-1 and TRBJ1-2, is KAGVTQTPRYLIKTRGQQVTLSCSPISGHRSVSWYQQTPGQGLQFLFEYFSETQRNKGNFPGRFSGRQFSNSRSEMNVSTLELGDSALYLCASSQTGLNYGYTFGSGTRLTVV.

The rearrangement uses TRBV5-6 and TRBJ1-2, with no clear D. The V gene lost 1 base and the J gene lost 2 bases, with 6 bases spanning the gap. Germline V gene lookup returns CDR1 SGHDT and CDR2 YYEEEE. This CDR3 has 13 residues. In DNA form, the CDR3 reads TGTGCCAGCAGCTTGAGAGGGAACTATGGCTACACCTTC. It yields the protein CASSLRGNYGYTF.

This chain's CDR3 is CATSESNNLSHYGYTF. The CDR3 bases are TGTGCCACCAGTGAATCCAATAACCTGTCCCACTATGGCTACACCTTC. The J gene is TRBJ1-2, the V gene TRBV24-1; D gene uncertain. The CDR3 has 16 residues. Germline lookup yields CDR1 KGHDR and CDR2 SFDVKD. V was shortened by 4 bases and J by 3 bases, with 17 bases between the two germline ends.

V usage is TRBV2 and J usage is TRBJ1-2; D perhaps matches TRBD1 (6 bases). With 8 bases removed from V and 5 bases from J, the gap between germline ends came to 9 bases. Germline V lookup: CDR1 SNHLY, CDR2 FYNNEI. The CDR3 covers 11 residues. The CDR3 is CASEGGYGYTF. The CDR3 DNA follows: TGTGCCAGCGAGGGGGGTTATGGCTACACCTTC.

This chain joins TRBV6-6 and TRBJ1-6; 7 positions agree with TRBD1. This CDR3 is built from 15 residues. In germline, CDR1 is MNHNY, CDR2 SVGAGI (reference sequence). The V segment lost 2 bases and the J segment 3 bases; nucleotides outside the gene matches: 1. The CDR3 nucleotides are TGTGCCAGCAGTTACGGGACAGACTATAATTCACCCCTCCACTTT. Translation: CASSYGTDYNSPLHF.

The CDR3 sequence is CASSYIAQGAGRGLEQYF. CDR3 DNA: TGTGCCAGCAGTTACATCGCCCAGGGCGCGGGGAGGGGCCTCGAGCAGTACTTC. The chain has TRBV6-2 or TRBV6-3 and TRBJ2-7; 7 bases are a match to TRBD2. The length of the CDR3 is 18 residues. After removal of 2 bases from V and 6 bases from J, the junction contained 19 bases not matched to a gene. The V gene's germline CDR1 is MNHEY and CDR2 SVGEGT.

The chain carries TRBV6-2 or TRBV6-3 and TRBJ2-7; D is tentatively TRBD1 or TRBD2 (5 bases each). The germline CDR1 and CDR2 sequences are MNHEY and SVGEGT. This CDR3 has 14 amino acids. The V end lost 6 bases, the J end lost 1 base, and 13 bases lay between the germline ends. The CDR3 DNA is TGTGCCAGCAGCCGGGATGGGGGTTCCTACGAGCAGTACTTC. Amino acid sequence: CASSRDGGSYEQYF.

The J gene is TRBJ2-3, the V gene TRBV7-2; 9 bases line up with TRBD1. V lost 4 bases, J lost 5 bases, and 7 bases stayed unmatched. CDR3 length equals 15 residues. Germline values: CDR1 SGHTA, CDR2 FQGNSA. CDR3 residues: CASSSPGQGRDTQYF. DNA for the CDR3: TGTGCCAGCAGCTCCCCCGGACAGGGGAGAGATACGCAGTATTTT.

V usage is TRBV19 and J usage is TRBJ1-5; D might be TRBD1 (5 bases). This CDR3 has 15 amino acids. CDR1 LNHDA and CDR2 SQIVND come from the germline V gene (reference sequence). Trimming took off 4 bases at V and 11 bases at J, with 21 bases between the two ends. In DNA form, the CDR3 reads TGTGCCAGTAGTAACTTAGAGACAGTCGGTGTGGCCCAGCATTTT. Its protein product is CASSNLETVGVAQHF.

This clone was recorded only once. The rearrangement links TRBV4-1 to TRBJ2-7, with TRBD1 as a possible D gene (7 bases). Germline CDR1 is MGHRA and CDR2 is YSYEKL. The CDR3 is 15 amino acids. Between the trimmed V and J ends, which lost 4 bases and 2 bases, there was a span of 15 bases. The CDR3 coding sequence is TGCGCCAGCAGCCCACCTCAGGGGGGCGCCTACGAGCAGTACTTC. Translated, it gives CASSPPQGGAYEQYF.

The J gene is TRBJ1-6, the V gene TRBV9; D gene ambiguous. Germline-derived CDR1 and CDR2 are SGDLS and YYNGEE. V lost 4 bases to trimming and J lost 5 bases, with 13 bases between them. There are 15 residues in the CDR3. Here the CDR3 reads CASSPSQADNSPLHF. The CDR3 DNA follows: TGTGCCAGCAGCCCCTCCCAAGCCGATAATTCACCCCTCCACTTT. Complete variable domain (other parts from reference TRBV9 and TRBJ1-6): DSGVTQTPKHLITATGQRVTLRCSPRSGDLSVYWYQQSLDQGLQFLIQYYNGEERAKGNILERFSAQQFPDLHSELNLSSLELGDSALYFCASSPSQADNSPLHFGNGTRLTVT.

This clone was seen only once. The chain carries TRBV29-1 and TRBJ2-1, with TRBD2 identical over 8 bases. After removal of 5 bases from V and 7 bases from J, the junction contained 7 bases not matched to a gene. In germline, CDR1 is SQVTM, CDR2 ANQGSEA. The CDR3 consists of 13 residues. CDR3: CSVWGGGRNEQFF. The CDR3 DNA sequence: TGCAGCGTTTGGGGCGGGGGGAGGAATGAGCAGTTCTTC.

The gene calls are TRBV15 and TRBJ1-3; D unclear. The germline V gene has CDR1 LNHNV and CDR2 YYDKDF (reference sequence). Trimming took off 3 bases at V and 1 base at J, with 7 bases between the two ends. The CDR3 runs 14 residues. In DNA, the CDR3 is TGTGCCACCAGCAGGTGGGGATCTGGAAACACCATATATTTT. Its protein product is CATSRWGSGNTIYF.

The V call is TRBV6-5, the J call TRBJ1-4; no definite D call. This CDR3 has 15 residues. Germline-derived CDR1 and CDR2 are MNHEY and SVGAGI. V was clipped by 2 bases and J by 2 bases, with 9 bases between them. The CDR3 sequence is CASSYSEPTNEKLFF. The CDR3 DNA reads TGTGCCAGCAGTTACAGCGAACCGACTAATGAAAAACTGTTTTTT.

The chain couples TRBV10-3 to TRBJ2-2; D is unclear. Germline V gene sequence: CDR1 ENHRY, CDR2 SYGVKD. V lost 4 bases to trimming and J lost 2 bases, with 17 bases between them. The CDR3 is 17 residues long. The CDR3 is CAISADGSRLNTGELFF. The CDR3, as DNA: TGTGCCATCAGTGCCGACGGGTCCCGACTCAACACCGGGGAGCTGTTTTTT.

The rearrangement links TRBV5-8 to TRBJ2-1, with 7 bases identical to TRBD2. This CDR3 has 14 amino acids. V trimming: 2 bases; J trimming: 6 bases; junction bases outside the gene matches: 5. Germline CDR1 reads SGHTS; CDR2 reads YDEGEE. The CDR3 sequence: CASSFKRDVNEQFF. CDR3 bases: TGTGCCAGCAGCTTTAAGCGGGACGTCAATGAGCAGTTCTTC.

This clone was counted a single time. The V call is TRBV5-4, the J call TRBJ2-2, with TRBD2 matching 7 bases. The germline V gene has CDR1 SGHNT and CDR2 YYREEE (reference sequence). The CDR3 contains 16 residues. V shed 4 bases and J 4 bases; nucleotides not matched to a gene: 10. The CDR3 is CASSPRGRGGTGELFF. DNA for the CDR3: TGTGCCAGCAGCCCACGTGGGCGCGGGGGCACCGGGGAGCTGTTTTTT.

Concerning this clone: One end of the junction fails to match germline, which may point to a read error. V and J are TRBV7-7 and TRBJ2-5; 9 bases match TRBD2. CDR3 length: 16 residues. Per germline, CDR1 SSHAT and CDR2 FNYEAQ (reference sequence). The chain's CDR3 is CASSLGSAGGPETQYF. The CDR3 region has the DNA TGTGCTAGCAGCTTGGGGTCGGCGGGGGGGCCGGAGACCCAGTACTTC.

The V gene is TRBV5-1, the J gene TRBJ1-5; no firm D call. CDR1 is SGHRS, CDR2 YFSETQ, per germline. The CDR3 spans 14 residues. Between the trimmed V and J ends, which lost 0 bases and 7 bases, there was a span of 11 bases. DNA of the CDR3: TGCGCCAGCAGCTTGGTCGGAGGGCAACAGCCCCAGCATTTT. Translated: CASSLVGGQQPQHF.

The count of this clone is one. The J gene is TRBJ1-5, the V gene TRBV5-6, with 9 nucleotides matching TRBD1. Looked up from germline, CDR1 is SGHDT and CDR2 is YYEEEE. CDR3 length: 16 amino acids. The junction had 10 bases not matched to a gene; V was cut back by 4 bases and J by 5 bases. The CDR3 coding sequence is TGTGCCAGCAGCGCCGGGACAGGGTTTTTAGATCAGCCCCAGCATTTT. Amino acids: CASSAGTGFLDQPQHF.

In this sample, this clone turned up once. The chain combines TRBV28 with TRBJ1-2; TRBD1 agrees at 10 bases. Germline-derived CDR1 and CDR2 are MDHEN and SYDVKM. J gave up 5 bases and V 3 bases, and 12 bases lay outside the gene matches. The CDR3 spans 17 residues. CDR3 residues: CASSLGIGDRGLYGYTF. For the CDR3, the DNA is TGTGCCAGCAGTTTGGGGATCGGGGACAGGGGATTGTATGGCTACACCTTC.

This clone was seen just once. The chain couples TRBV6-5 to TRBJ2-5; no definite D call. CDR1 and CDR2 (germline): MNHEY, SVGAGI. The ends were cut back, 4 bases at V and 6 bases at J, with 15 bases in the middle. The CDR3 has 14 residues. Here the CDR3 DNA reads TGTGCCAGCAGTTCCCACGAGCCTAGGCAGACCCAGTACTTC. Translation gives CASSSHEPRQTQYF.

The chain carries TRBV7-9 and TRBJ1-1; the D gene is possibly TRBD1 (6 bases). Germline CDR1 is SEHNR and CDR2 is FQNEAQ (reference sequence). Deletions cut 3 bases from V and 3 bases from J, with 11 bases between. CDR3 length: 14 amino acids. The CDR3 loop is CASSFYREDTEAFF. For the CDR3, the DNA is TGTGCCAGCAGCTTCTACAGGGAGGACACTGAAGCTTTCTTT. The complete variable domain, with remaining parts taken from reference TRBV7-9 and TRBJ1-1, reads DTGVSQNPRHKITKRGQNVTFRCDPISEHNRLYWYRQTLGQGPEFLTYFQNEAQLEKSRLLSDRFSAERPKGSFSTLEIQRTEQGDSAMYLCASSFYREDTEAFFGQGTRLTVV.

The gene calls are TRBV29-1 and TRBJ1-2, with D perhaps matching TRBD1 (5 bases). Germline V gives CDR1 SQVTM, CDR2 ANQGSEA. There are 12 residues in the CDR3. Trimming shortened V by 1 base and J by 4 bases, and 7 bases separated the two germline ends. For the CDR3, the DNA is TGCAGCGTTGAAGGACAGCCCTATGGCTACACCTTC. It codes for CSVEGQPYGYTF.

The V gene is TRBV7-2, the J gene TRBJ1-5, with D possibly matching TRBD1 (6 bases). CDR3 length: 17 residues. Trimming left V 2 bases short and J 4 bases short, with 18 bases between. Looked up from germline, CDR1 is SGHTA and CDR2 is FQGNSA. The CDR3 loop reads CASSLTGAQGPNQPQHF. In nucleotides, the CDR3 is TGTGCCAGCAGCTTAACTGGTGCGCAGGGGCCAAATCAGCCCCAGCATTTT.

The chain couples TRBV7-8 to TRBJ2-5; 11 bases are a match to TRBD2. The germline V gene has CDR1 SGHVS and CDR2 FQNEAQ. The CDR3 spans 15 residues. The V gene end was trimmed by 5 bases and the J gene end by 1 base; junction bases not matched to a gene: 3. This CDR3 reads CASSSSGGVQETQYF. CDR3 bases: TGTGCCAGCAGCAGTAGCGGGGGGGTCCAAGAGACCCAGTACTTC.

The chain combines TRBV7-4 with TRBJ2-3; 7 bases are shared with TRBD2. This CDR3 spans 17 amino acids. Trimming removed 3 bases from V and 0 bases from J; junction bases left unmatched: 9. CDR1 and CDR2 from the germline V gene are SGHVT and SQSDAQ. The CDR3, as DNA: TGTGCCAGCAGCTTCGGACTAGTGAAACATAGCACAGATACGCAGTATTTT. This codes for CASSFGLVKHSTDTQYF.